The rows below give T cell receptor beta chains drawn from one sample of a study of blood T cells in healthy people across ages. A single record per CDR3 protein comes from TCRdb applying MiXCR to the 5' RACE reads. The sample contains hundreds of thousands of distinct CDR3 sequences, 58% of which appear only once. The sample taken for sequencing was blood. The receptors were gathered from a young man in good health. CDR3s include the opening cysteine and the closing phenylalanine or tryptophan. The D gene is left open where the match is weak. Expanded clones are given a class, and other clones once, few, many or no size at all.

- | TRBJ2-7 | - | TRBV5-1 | TGCGCCAGCAGCTTGCGTGAAGGCCCCTACGAGCAGTACTTC | CASSLREGPYEQYF
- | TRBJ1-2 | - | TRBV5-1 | TGCGCCAGCCATACCGGATTGGGGGTAGATGGCTACACCTTC | CASHTGLGVDGYTF
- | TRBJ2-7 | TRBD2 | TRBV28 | TGTGCCAGGGGGGGAGGTCCTAGCGGGAGTCACGAGCAGTACTTC | CARGGGPSGSHEQYF
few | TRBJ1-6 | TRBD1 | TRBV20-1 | TGCAGTGCTAGGCTCGGGGGACAGTATAATTCACCCCTCCACTTT | CSARLGGQYNSPLHF
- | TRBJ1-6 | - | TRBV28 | TGCGCCAGCAGTACGCTCGAGACCCTTTTGGGGGGTAATTCACCCCTCCACTTT | CASSTLETLLGGNSPLHF
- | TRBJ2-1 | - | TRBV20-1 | TGCAGCATCTCCAAGGGGGGTACCTACAATGAGCAGTTCTTC | CSISKGGTYNEQFF
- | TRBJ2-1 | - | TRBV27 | TGTGCCAGTCAGGCGGTCTACAATGAGCAGTTCTTC | CASQAVYNEQFF
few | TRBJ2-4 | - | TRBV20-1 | TGCAGTACCGGACATCCAGGGCACATTCAGTACTTC | CSTGHPGHIQYF
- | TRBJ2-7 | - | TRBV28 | TGTGCCAGCAGTTTAAGTTGGGACACGCCGTCCTCCTACGAGCAGTACTTC | CASSLSWDTPSSYEQYF
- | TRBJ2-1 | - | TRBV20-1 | TGCAGTGCTGCCAGGTTGGGGAGCTCCTACAATGAGCAGTTCTTC | CSAARLGSSYNEQFF
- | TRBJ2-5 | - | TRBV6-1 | TGTGCCAGCAGCGCCAGAGAGGACGCAGGATCAGAGACCCAGTACTTC | CASSAREDAGSETQYF
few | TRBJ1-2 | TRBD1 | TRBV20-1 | TGCAGTGCTAGAGATTCCGGGACAGAGGCTCATGGCTACACCTTC | CSARDSGTEAHGYTF
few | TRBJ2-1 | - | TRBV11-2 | TGTGCCAGCAGCAGCAGCCGCTACAATGAGCAGTTCTTC | CASSSSRYNEQFF
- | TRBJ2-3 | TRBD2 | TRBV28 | TGTGCCAGCAGTTTCAAGGCGGGAGGAACAGATACGCAGTATTTT | CASSFKAGGTDTQYF
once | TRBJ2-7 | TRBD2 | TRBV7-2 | TGTGCCAGCAGCTCAACCGGCGGGAGCCACGAGCAGTACTTC | CASSSTGGSHEQYF
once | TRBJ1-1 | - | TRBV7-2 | TGTGCCAGCAGCTTTTCAGGCGGACGGACTGAAGCTTTCTTT | CASSFSGGRTEAFF
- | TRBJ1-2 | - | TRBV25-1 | TGTGCCAGCAGTGATGGGAGGTTCTCCTATGGCTACACCTTC | CASSDGRFSYGYTF
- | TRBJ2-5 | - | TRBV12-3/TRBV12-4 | TGTGCCGGCAGAGGTCCCCAAGAGACCCAGTACTTC | CAGRGPQETQYF
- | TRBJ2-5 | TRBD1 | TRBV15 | TGTGCCACCAGCAGAGTGGGACAGGGGCTGCAAGAGACCCAGTACTTC | CATSRVGQGLQETQYF
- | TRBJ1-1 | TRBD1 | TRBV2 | TGTGCCAGCATACAGGGGAGCACTGAAGCTTTCTTT | CASIQGSTEAFF
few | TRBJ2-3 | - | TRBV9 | TGTGCCAGCAGCGTACAGAGAACCACAGATACGCAGTATTTT | CASSVQRTTDTQYF
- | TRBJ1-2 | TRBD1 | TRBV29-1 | TGCAGCGTTGATGTCGACAGGGACTATGGCTACACCTTC | CSVDVDRDYGYTF
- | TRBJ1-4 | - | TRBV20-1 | TGCAGTGCTAGCAAGAGCGCGTCCACCCGACCAACTAATGAAAAACTGTTTTTT | CSASKSASTRPTNEKLFF
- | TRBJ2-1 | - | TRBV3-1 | TGTGCCAGCAGTCGAACTATACGACGGACAGACCGGAACTACAATGAGCAGTTCTTC | CASSRTIRRTDRNYNEQFF
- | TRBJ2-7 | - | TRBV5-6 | TGTGCCAGCAGCCTCGTCGGCGTCTACGAGCAGTACTTC | CASSLVGVYEQYF
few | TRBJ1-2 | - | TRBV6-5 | TGTGCCAGCAGTTACGGCAGGGTCGGAGGCTATGGCTACACCTTC | CASSYGRVGGYGYTF
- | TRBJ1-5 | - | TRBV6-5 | TGTGCCAGCAAGCCAGGTGGAATCAGCAATCAGCCCCAGCATTTT | CASKPGGISNQPQHF
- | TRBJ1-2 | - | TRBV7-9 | TGTGCCAGCAGCTTAGTTGCACGCTATGGCTACACCTTC | CASSLVARYGYTF
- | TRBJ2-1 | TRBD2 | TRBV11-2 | TGTGCCAGCAGCTTACTAGCGGGAGGGAGTGGTAATGAGCAGTTCTTC | CASSLLAGGSGNEQFF
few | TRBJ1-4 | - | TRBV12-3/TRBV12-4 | TGTGCCAGCAGACCGGGGGGGGCGACTAATGAAAAACTGTTTTTT | CASRPGGATNEKLFF
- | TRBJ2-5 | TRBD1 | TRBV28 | TGTGCCAGCGGAACTCCCACAGGGGTGGAGGAGACCCAGTACTTC | CASGTPTGVEETQYF
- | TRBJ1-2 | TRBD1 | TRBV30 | TGTGCCTGCCCGGGACAGAGAGTCTATGGCTACACCTTC | CACPGQRVYGYTF